A selection of T cell receptor beta chains follows, all from one sample in a study of cytomegalovirus exposure and HLA in healthy donors. The table came from immunoSEQ multiplex PCR; TCRdb's copy has only in-frame clones and leaves some out. The sample contains about 96,000 clones, 65% to 75% of which appear only once. The material sequenced was PBMCs. The receptors were sampled from a female donor in good health and CMV-seropositive. Both conserved end residues are part of each CDR3. D genes are given only for firm matches. The size field is filled for only some rows; it gives once, few, many or a size class.

TRBV28	TRBD2	TRBJ2-2	-	CASRPGLATGELFF	TGTGCCAGCAGGCCGGGACTAGCCACCGGGGAGCTGTTTTTT
TRBV7-8	-	TRBJ1-6	-	CASSQRSDSPLHF	TGTGCCAGCAGCCAACGGAGCGATTCACCCCTCCACTTT
TRBV11-2	TRBD2	TRBJ2-2	-	CASSLNPSGGGELFF	TGTGCCAGCAGCTTAAACCCTAGCGGGGGCGGGGAGCTGTTTTTT
TRBV5-4	-	TRBJ1-2	-	CASSTNKYGYTF	TGTGCCAGCAGCACCAACAAGTATGGCTACACCTTC
TRBV28	TRBD1	TRBJ1-6	-	CASTNRQGARNSPLHF	TGTGCCAGCACTAACCGACAGGGGGCTCGTAATTCACCCCTCCACTTT
TRBV19	TRBD1	TRBJ1-5	-	CASSRQGAQPQHF	TGTGCCAGTAGTAGACAGGGTGCTCAGCCCCAGCATTTT
TRBV6-5	-	TRBJ1-5	-	CASSYPGSNQPQHF	TGTGCCAGCAGTTACCCAGGGAGCAATCAGCCCCAGCATTTT
TRBV7-2	TRBD1	TRBJ2-2	-	CASSLEQGAGELFF	TGTGCCAGCAGCTTAGAACAGGGGGCCGGGGAGCTGTTTTTT
TRBV7-9	TRBD2	TRBJ2-5	-	CASTGGRSQETQYF	TGTGCCAGCACCGGGGGGAGGTCGCAAGAGACCCAGTACTTC
TRBV13	-	TRBJ2-5	-	CASSLWGGEETQYF	TGTGCCAGCAGCTTGTGGGGCGGGGAAGAGACCCAGTACTTC
TRBV6-6	TRBD1	TRBJ1-6	-	CASSYAGQGASPLHF	TGTGCCAGCAGTTACGCGGGACAGGGGGCTTCACCCCTCCACTTT
TRBV4-2	-	TRBJ1-3	few	CASSQDNREAGNTIYF	TGTGCCAGCAGCCAAGATAACAGGGAAGCAGGAAACACCATATATTTT
TRBV18	-	TRBJ1-1	-	CASSPQGSSKYTEAFF	TGTGCCAGCTCACCGCAGGGCTCAAGCAAGTACACTGAAGCTTTCTTT
TRBV6-1	-	TRBJ1-4	few	CASSELGADEKLFF	TGTGCCAGCAGTGAATTAGGGGCGGATGAAAAACTGTTTTTT
TRBV29-1	TRBD1	TRBJ2-7	once	CSAAPGQSYEQYF	TGCAGCGCAGCTCCGGGACAGAGCTACGAGCAGTACTTC
TRBV7-3	-	TRBJ1-1	few	CASSLTGNTEAFF	TGTGCCAGCAGCCTGACAGGGAACACTGAAGCTTTCTTT
TRBV7-7	TRBD1	TRBJ2-5	-	CASSPTGTGKETQYF	TGTGCTAGCAGCCCAACCGGGACAGGGAAGGAGACCCAGTACTTC
TRBV4-3	TRBD2	TRBJ2-1	-	CASSPERGLYNEQFF	TGCGCCAGCAGCCCCGAGCGGGGCCTGTACAATGAGCAGTTCTTC
TRBV30	TRBD1	TRBJ1-3	once	CAWRQGARLSSGNTIYF	TGTGCCTGGAGGCAGGGGGCGCGTCTTAGCTCTGGAAACACCATATATTTT
TRBV19	TRBD1	TRBJ1-5	-	CASRPQGASQPQHF	TGTGCCAGTAGGCCACAGGGGGCAAGCCAGCCCCAGCATTTT
TRBV5-8	TRBD2	TRBJ2-1	-	CASSLGLAGYNEQFF	TGTGCCAGCAGCTTGGGACTAGCGGGGTACAATGAGCAGTTCTTC
TRBV7-9	-	TRBJ1-1	few	CASSLRGVNTEAFF	TGTGCCAGCAGCTTACGGGGTGTGAACACTGAAGCTTTCTTT
TRBV28	-	TRBJ2-7	-	CASSLEFYEQYF	TGTGCCAGCAGTCTCGAGTTCTACGAGCAGTACTTC
TRBV6-6	TRBD1	TRBJ2-5	-	CASSYSDRPEGTQYF	TGTGCCAGCAGTTACTCGGACAGGCCCGAAGGGACCCAGTACTTC
TRBV11-2	TRBD1	TRBJ2-5	-	CASSFRDSGRETQYF	TGTGCCAGCAGCTTTAGGGACAGTGGACGGGAGACCCAGTACTTC
TRBV20-1	-	TRBJ1-1	-	CSAKKSTEAFF	TGCAGTGCTAAAAAGAGCACTGAAGCTTTCTTT
TRBV30	-	TRBJ2-2	-	CAYGPLGGNTGELFF	TGTGCTTATGGGCCCTTGGGGGGGAACACCGGGGAGCTGTTTTTT
TRBV5-1	-	TRBJ1-5	once	CASSLGPVSDQPQHF	TGCGCCAGCAGCTTGGGTCCCGTCTCCGATCAGCCCCAGCATTTT
TRBV25-1	-	TRBJ1-1	-	CASARLNTEAFF	TGTGCCAGCGCCCGGTTGAACACTGAAGCTTTCTTT
TRBV4-3	-	TRBJ2-1	-	CASSQGRGSYNEQFF	TGCGCCAGCAGCCAAGGCAGGGGTTCCTACAATGAGCAGTTCTTC
TRBV1	-	TRBJ1-5	once	CTSSPRDRDSNQPQHF	TGCACCAGCAGCCCCCGGGACAGGGATAGCAATCAGCCCCAGCATTTT
TRBV11-3	TRBD1	TRBJ2-2	-	CASSRTGAGGELFF	TGTGCCAGCAGCCGGACAGGGGCGGGCGGGGAGCTGTTTTTT
TRBV11-2	-	TRBJ1-1	-	CASSSIRGGTEAFF	TGTGCCAGCAGCTCGATACGGGGGGGGACTGAAGCTTTCTTT
TRBV4-2	TRBD2	TRBJ2-7	-	CASSPGLAGDSYEQYF	TGTGCCAGCAGCCCTGGACTAGCGGGAGATTCGTACGAGCAGTACTTC
TRBV27	TRBD1	TRBJ1-5	-	CASSPFVLLGGWQPQHF	TGTGCCAGCAGCCCCTTTGTCTTGTTAGGGGGCTGGCAGCCCCAGCATTTT
TRBV25-1	-	TRBJ1-1	-	CASSDPGHLNTEAFF	TGTGCCAGCAGTGATCCGGGACACCTGAACACTGAAGCTTTCTTT
TRBV6-5	-	TRBJ1-6	-	CASRLDYSYNSPLHF	TGTGCCAGCCGCCTCGACTACTCCTATAATTCACCCCTCCACTTT
TRBV10-3	-	TRBJ1-5	-	CAISALGAGNQPQHF	TGTGCCATCAGCGCCTTGGGGGCGGGCAATCAGCCCCAGCATTTT
TRBV7-9	-	TRBJ2-7	-	CASSLAGSQRRSSYEQYF	TGTGCCAGCAGCTTGGCGGGAAGTCAGCGGAGGAGCTCCTACGAGCAGTACTTC
TRBV9	-	TRBJ1-1	-	CASSDSGINTEAFF	TGTGCCAGCAGCGATTCAGGGATAAACACTGAAGCTTTCTTT
TRBV29-1	TRBD1	TRBJ2-7	-	CSVEGRQGIAYEQYF	TGCAGCGTTGAAGGCCGACAGGGAATAGCCTACGAGCAGTACTTC
TRBV5-1	-	TRBJ1-1	-	CASSGDSLSEAFF	TGCGCCAGCAGCGGTGACTCGCTAAGTGAAGCTTTCTTT
TRBV5-1	TRBD1	TRBJ1-2	-	CASSLQGGYGYTF	TGCGCCAGCAGCCTACAGGGGGGGTATGGCTACACCTTC
TRBV18	-	TRBJ1-5	-	CASSPSGGDQPQHF	TGTGCCAGCTCACCATCAGGCGGGGATCAGCCCCAGCATTTT
TRBV6-1	TRBD1	TRBJ1-6	-	CASTRRTGGDSPLHF	TGTGCCAGCACCCGAAGGACAGGGGGCGATTCACCCCTCCACTTT
TRBV6-5	-	TRBJ1-1	-	CASRVVGGTYTEAFF	TGTGCCAGCAGGGTGGTGGGGGGGACCTACACTGAAGCTTTCTTT
TRBV10-3	TRBD2	TRBJ2-7	-	CAISEREGSGKWDEQYF	TGTGCCATCAGTGAGCGTGAAGGAAGCGGGAAGTGGGACGAGCAGTACTTC
TRBV4-2	-	TRBJ2-7	-	CASSHPSGSYEQYF	TGTGCCAGCAGCCATCCGAGCGGCTCCTACGAGCAGTACTTC
TRBV15	-	TRBJ1-5	-	CATSRGGRGRQPQHF	TGTGCCACCAGCAGAGGGGGTAGAGGGCGTCAGCCCCAGCATTTT